The rows below give T cell receptor beta chains drawn from one sample of a study of T cells in Graves' hyperthyroidism and ophthalmopathy. MiXCR was run by TCRdb on the multiplex PCR reads, yielding one entry per CDR3 protein. This table holds some 490,000 distinct CDR3 sequences, approximately 23% found once. The material sequenced was blood. The source is a woman in her sixties or seventies with Graves' ophthalmopathy. CDR3s include the opening cysteine and the closing phenylalanine or tryptophan. A D gene is named only where the DNA matches it firmly. Some rows mark clone size as missing; the rest say once, few, many or name a class of expanded clone.

clone size: few
J gene: TRBJ1-4
D gene: -
V gene: TRBV20-1
CDR3 DNA: TGCAGTGCTAGGGGGCTGGGTAGGGAAAAACTGTTTTTT
CDR3 protein: CSARGLGREKLFF

clone size: -
J gene: TRBJ1-2
D gene: -
V gene: TRBV7-2
CDR3 DNA: TGTGCCAGCAGCTTAGCGAACAGTAACTATGGCTACACCTTC
CDR3 protein: CASSLANSNYGYTF

clone size: few
J gene: TRBJ2-1
D gene: TRBD1
V gene: TRBV10-3
CDR3 DNA: TGTGCCATCAGCAGGACAGGGGGCGGGGGAGCCTACAATGAGCAGTTCTTC
CDR3 protein: CAISRTGGGGAYNEQFF

clone size: -
J gene: TRBJ1-1
D gene: -
V gene: TRBV18
CDR3 DNA: TGTGCCAGCTCACCAGTCACTGGAGAAAACACTGAAGCTTTCTTT
CDR3 protein: CASSPVTGENTEAFF

clone size: -
J gene: TRBJ1-4
D gene: -
V gene: TRBV20-1
CDR3 DNA: TGCAGTGCTAGGCTGGACACACTTAATGAAAAACTGTTTTTT
CDR3 protein: CSARLDTLNEKLFF

clone size: -
J gene: TRBJ2-7
D gene: -
V gene: TRBV6-2/TRBV6-3
CDR3 DNA: TGTGCCAGCAGCATGCTTCCCTACGAGCAGTACTTC
CDR3 protein: CASSMLPYEQYF

clone size: few
J gene: TRBJ2-3
D gene: TRBD2
V gene: TRBV20-1
CDR3 DNA: TGCAGTGCTAGCCCCCAGACTAGCGGGTTGCCAGATACGCAGTATTTT
CDR3 protein: CSASPQTSGLPDTQYF

clone size: few
J gene: TRBJ2-7
D gene: TRBD2
V gene: TRBV10-3
CDR3 DNA: TGTGCCATCATGGCTAGCGGGGGACCTTCCTACGAGCAGTACTTC
CDR3 protein: CAIMASGGPSYEQYF

clone size: -
J gene: TRBJ2-3
D gene: TRBD2
V gene: TRBV30
CDR3 DNA: TGTGCCTGGGGGCGGAGCGGGAGGGGCAAAGATACGCAGTATTTT
CDR3 protein: CAWGRSGRGKDTQYF

clone size: few
J gene: TRBJ2-7
D gene: TRBD2
V gene: TRBV7-9
CDR3 DNA: TGTGCCAGCAGCTTAGGATCGGGGGGCGAGCAGTACTTC
CDR3 protein: CASSLGSGGEQYF

clone size: many
J gene: TRBJ2-3
D gene: TRBD2
V gene: TRBV28
CDR3 DNA: TGTGCCAGCAGTCCACCCAGCGGGGGAGGTAGCACAGATACGCAGTATTTT
CDR3 protein: CASSPPSGGGSTDTQYF

clone size: -
J gene: TRBJ1-2
D gene: -
V gene: TRBV20-1
CDR3 DNA: TGCAGTGCTAGAGCCGTAAGCTATGGCTACACCTTC
CDR3 protein: CSARAVSYGYTF

clone size: -
J gene: TRBJ1-1
D gene: -
V gene: TRBV19
CDR3 DNA: TGTGCCAGTAGTATTCAGAAGGGGACTGAAGCTTTCTTT
CDR3 protein: CASSIQKGTEAFF

clone size: many
J gene: TRBJ2-4
D gene: -
V gene: TRBV11-2
CDR3 DNA: TGTGCCAGCAGCTTGGCGGAGAAAAACATTCAGTACTTC
CDR3 protein: CASSLAEKNIQYF

clone size: few
J gene: TRBJ2-5
D gene: TRBD1
V gene: TRBV6-1
CDR3 DNA: TGTGCCAGCAGTGGGAGACAGGGACGAGAGACCCAGTACTTC
CDR3 protein: CASSGRQGRETQYF

clone size: -
J gene: TRBJ1-1
D gene: -
V gene: TRBV10-2
CDR3 DNA: TGCGCCAGCAGTGAGAGGCCGGGAATGAACACTGAAGCTTTCTTT
CDR3 protein: CASSERPGMNTEAFF

clone size: -
J gene: TRBJ2-4
D gene: -
V gene: TRBV6-2/TRBV6-3
CDR3 DNA: TGTGCCAGCAGCGAACTGGTCGGACAGAAAAACATTCAGTACTTC
CDR3 protein: CASSELVGQKNIQYF

clone size: many
J gene: TRBJ1-2
D gene: -
V gene: TRBV7-2
CDR3 DNA: TGTGCCAGCAGCTTAGGGGCAAGGCTGTATGGCTACACCTTC
CDR3 protein: CASSLGARLYGYTF